Listed below are T cell receptor beta chains from one sample, sequenced in a study of blood T cell repertoires in COVID-19. The table came from immunoSEQ multiplex PCR; TCRdb's copy has only in-frame clones and leaves some out. The table lists some 100,000 clones, roughly 80% of them singletons. The material sequenced was peripheral blood. These receptors originate from a man between 65 and 85 years old with acute or convalescent COVID-19. Each CDR3 is given with its conserved first and last residue. The order of the fields is J gene, V gene, CDR3 protein.

>TRBJ2-7|TRBV6-5
CASSTGTVYEQYF
>TRBJ1-5|TRBV19
CASTTRSNQPQHF
>TRBJ1-1|TRBV29-1
CSVDPWGTTNTEAFF
>TRBJ2-5|TRBV7-2
CASMLAGGPQETQYF
>TRBJ2-2|TRBV7-2
CASSLIGGLNTGELFF
>TRBJ1-4|TRBV9
CASSVDYRGANEKLFF
>TRBJ2-6|TRBV6-6
CASSGQVAGGANVLTF
>TRBJ1-6|TRBV4-2
CASSPNPGQLNSPLHF
>TRBJ1-5|TRBV27
CASSPTGGHNQPQHF
>TRBJ2-3|TRBV2
CASSDARDSRTDTQYF
>TRBJ2-2|TRBV10-3
CAIKGRDRPTGELFF
>TRBJ2-7|TRBV13
CASSLAAIYEQYF
>TRBJ1-4|TRBV5-8
CASSLGTGQGNEKLFF
>TRBJ2-3|TRBV2
CASRTRSTDTQYF
>TRBJ1-2|TRBV7-2
CASSLVGSGANYGYTF
>TRBJ2-7|TRBV7-7
CASSPGLAGAGEQYF
>TRBJ1-4|TRBV19
CASTRAHRATNEKLFF
>TRBJ2-7|TRBV3-1/TRBV3-2
CASSEIQGVDPYEQYF
>TRBJ1-2|TRBV7-2
CASSLGAGEHGYTF
>TRBJ2-7|TRBV28
CASSSLAGSYEQYF
>TRBJ2-3|TRBV28
CASSPGTSGTTDTQYF
>TRBJ1-5|TRBV3-1/TRBV3-2
CASSQGKSSPGQVNQPQHF
>TRBJ1-2|TRBV21-1
CASSTPGQGALGYTF
>TRBJ2-7|TRBV5-6
CASSTRDLYEQYF
>TRBJ2-2|TRBV5-1
CASSFTGNGNTGELFF
>TRBJ1-2|TRBV6-2/TRBV6-3
CASSYLFGQGRYGYTF
>TRBJ2-2|TRBV6-4
CASSVDLAVITGELFF
>TRBJ1-2|TRBV18
CASSRQGVSGYTF
>TRBJ1-2|TRBV30
CAWRLNYGYTF
>TRBJ2-7|TRBV7-9
CAISSSGNEQYF
>TRBJ2-7|TRBV27
CASSRAGGVYEQYF
>TRBJ2-7|TRBV19
CASSPKSGTGSYEQYF
>TRBJ2-1|TRBV4-1
CASSPRWVAGGNEQFF
>TRBJ2-4|TRBV29-1
CSVEGGRGADIQYF
>TRBJ1-6|TRBV4-3
CASTSGTGNSPLHF
>TRBJ1-2|TRBV5-1
CASSLEAGGANYGYTF
>TRBJ2-7|TRBV13
CASSQARESSYEQYF
>TRBJ2-1|TRBV7-6
CASSLSWTGDNEQFF
>TRBJ1-5|TRBV11-2
CASSPRGQGQPQHF